The 14 T cell receptor beta chains presented below share a single source sample, sequenced in a study of blood T cell repertoires in COVID-19. The table came from immunoSEQ multiplex PCR; TCRdb's copy has only in-frame clones and leaves some out. The profile covers around 370,000 clones, with 90% appearing a single time and around 6.3% taken by the ten largest. Sequences were obtained from peripheral blood. The receptors come from a man in his late teens or twenties with active or convalescent COVID-19.

The chain employs TRBV30 and TRBJ1-2; D possibly corresponds to TRBD1 (6 bases). CDR1 is GTSNPN and CDR2 is SVGIG in the germline V gene (reference sequence). With 5 bases removed from V and 3 bases from J, the gap between germline ends came to 19 bases. The CDR3 loop spans 15 amino acids. The CDR3 protein is CAWCPSRGAYYGYTF. CDR3 coding DNA: TGTGCCTGGTGCCCTTCTCGGGGGGCCTACTATGGCTACACCTTC.

The chain is built from TRBV5-1 and TRBJ2-7; 7 nucleotides line up with TRBD1. Germline-derived CDR1 and CDR2 are SGHRS and YFSETQ. CDR3 size: 13 residues. J lost 3 bases, V lost 4 bases, and 4 bases had no gene match. CDR3 DNA: TGCGCCAGCAGCCGGGGACAGTTCTACGAGCAGTACTTC. Its protein product is CASSRGQFYEQYF.

The chain recombines TRBV19 with TRBJ2-4; 7 positions match TRBD1. CDR3 length: 19 residues. Germline V gives CDR1 LNHDA, CDR2 SQIVND (reference sequence). J lost 1 base, V lost 0 bases, and 12 bases had no gene match. CDR3 region: CASSIDGVQGVSAKNIQYF. CDR3 DNA sequence: TGTGCCAGTAGTATAGATGGGGTCCAGGGGGTTTCGGCCAAAAACATTCAGTACTTC.

The chain joins TRBV5-1 to TRBJ2-5; D is possibly TRBD1 (6 bases). This CDR3 is 14 amino acids long. Trimming pared 4 bases from V and 1 base from J, leaving 11 bases between. CDR1 and CDR2 (germline): SGHRS, YFSETQ. This chain's CDR3 is CASSSGQTQETQYF. The CDR3 bases are TGCGCCAGCAGCAGCGGACAGACCCAAGAGACCCAGTACTTC.

The chain uses TRBV19 and TRBJ1-4; D gene ambiguous. Trimming took 2 bases from V and 0 from J, leaving 7 bases between them. The CDR3 has 15 residues. Germline values: CDR1 LNHDA, CDR2 SQIVND (reference sequence). CDR3 region: CASSISIATNEKLFF. The CDR3 nucleotides read TGTGCCAGTAGTATATCAATTGCAACTAATGAAAAACTGTTTTTT.

A word on this clone: This CDR3 is also generated by other DNA sequences in the sample. V is TRBV6-5 and J is TRBJ2-7; 8 nucleotides align to TRBD1. This CDR3 is 14 amino acids long. J gave up 4 bases and V 2 bases, and 4 bases lay outside the gene matches. Germline V gene lookup returns CDR1 MNHEY and CDR2 SVGAGI. Here the CDR3 reads CASSYGQGAYEQYF. CDR3 sequence (DNA): TGTGCCAGCAGTTACGGGCAGGGGGCATACGAGCAGTACTTC.

This chain links TRBV9 with TRBJ2-5; the D gene is possibly TRBD2 (6 bases). The CDR3 runs 15 residues. V was clipped by 7 bases and J by 5 bases, with 21 bases between them. Germline values: CDR1 SGDLS, CDR2 YYNGEE. The CDR3 protein is CASSPTPGAVETQYF. The DNA of the CDR3 is TGTGCCAGCTCCCCCACCCCGGGAGCGGTTGAGACCCAGTACTTC.

The gene calls are TRBV5-4 and TRBJ1-3; D possibly corresponds to TRBD1 (6 bases). This CDR3 is built from 16 residues. The germline gives CDR1 SGHNT, CDR2 YYREEE (reference sequence). With 6 bases removed from V and 0 bases from J, the gap between germline ends came to 16 bases. CDR3 sequence: CASTRRDRSSGNTIYF. The CDR3 DNA reads as TGTGCCAGCACCAGAAGAGACAGGAGCTCTGGAAACACCATATATTTT.

This chain links TRBV5-1 with TRBJ2-7; the D gene is possibly TRBD1 (6 bases). This CDR3 has 14 amino acids. Germline CDR1 SGHRS, CDR2 YFSETQ. Trimming left V 0 bases short and J 11 bases short, with 18 bases between. DNA for the CDR3: TGCGCCAGCAGCTTGGGGACAGCAAGGGGTGGGGAGTACTTC. Residues: CASSLGTARGGEYF.

V is TRBV28 and J is TRBJ2-1; 7 bases match TRBD2. V shed 5 bases, J shed 7 bases, and the junction held 11 bases outside the gene matches. Germline values: CDR1 MDHEN, CDR2 SYDVKM. The CDR3 extends over 15 amino acids. CDR3 nucleotide sequence: TGTGCCAGCAGTCCGATAGGGGAGGGATGGAATGAGCAGTTCTTC. Its protein is CASSPIGEGWNEQFF.

J is TRBJ1-1 and V is TRBV5-1; D call uncertain. The CDR3 loop spans 14 amino acids. Germline assignment: CDR1 SGHRS and CDR2 YFSETQ. V lost 4 bases, J lost 1 base, and 11 bases lay in between. Here the CDR3 DNA reads TGCGCCAGCAGCCTCTTGACTTCGAACACTGAAGCTTTCTTT. This gives the protein CASSLLTSNTEAFF.

The rearrangement uses TRBV7-7 and TRBJ1-2; D unclear. V gave up 5 bases and J gave up 4 bases, with 26 bases separating them. The CDR3 length is 18 residues. Germline V gene sequence: CDR1 SSHAT, CDR2 FNYEAQ (reference sequence). In DNA form, the CDR3 reads TGTGCCAGCAGCCCCCCTGCCCGGTTTGTCCCACCCGGCTATGGCTACACCTTC. Amino acids: CASSPPARFVPPGYGYTF.

J is TRBJ1-2 and V is TRBV4-3; 7 positions agree with TRBD1. The CDR3 runs 12 residues. Germline loops: CDR1 LGHNA, CDR2 YSLEER. J was trimmed by 8 bases and V by 3 bases; bases with no gene match: 3. The CDR3: CASSQTGFGYTF. For the CDR3, the DNA is TGCGCCAGCAGCCAGACAGGGTTCGGCTACACCTTC.

The V and J genes are TRBV7-2 and TRBJ2-7, with 8 bases aligning to TRBD1. With 4 bases clipped from V and 7 bases from J, the junction kept 9 bases outside the gene matches. The germline V gene has CDR1 SGHTA and CDR2 FQGNSA. The CDR3 contains 14 residues. CDR3 bases: TGTGCCAGCAGCTCCGGACAGGGCGTCTGGGAGCAGTACTTC. Amino acids: CASSSGQGVWEQYF.